Listed below are T cell receptor beta chains from one sample, sequenced in a study of CD8+ T cells in alopecia areata. Clones were sequenced by immunoSEQ multiplex PCR, and TCRdb holds only the in-frame ones, with some missing. The data hold 70,000 or so clones, with under 75% observed a single time. This material consisted of CD8+ T cells sorted from blood, taken at week 0. Receptors originate from a human donor with alopecia areata. The CDR3 runs from the conserved cysteine through the conserved F or W. The order of the fields is V gene, D gene, clone size, J gene, CDR3 DNA, CDR3 protein. D genes are given only for firm matches. Only part of the rows carry a size: once, few, many, or a class if the clone is expanded.

TRBV9,TRBD1,.,TRBJ1-2,TGTGCCAGCAGCATACAATCTTCGGGACAGAAAAACTATGGCTACACCTTC,CASSIQSSGQKNYGYTF
TRBV4-1,TRBD1,.,TRBJ1-5,TGCGCCAGCAGCAAAGGGACAGAGAGCAATCAGCCCCAGCATTTT,CASSKGTESNQPQHF
TRBV28,.,.,TRBJ2-1,TGTGCCAGCACCCCCGAGCGGGTTACCTACAATGAGCAGTTCTTC,CASTPERVTYNEQFF
TRBV27,TRBD2,.,TRBJ2-1,TGTGCCAGCAGTTTACTAGCGGGAACTGGAGTACGGGAGCAGTTCTTC,CASSLLAGTGVREQFF
TRBV7-3,TRBD2,few,TRBJ2-2,TGTGCCAGCACCCTTCTAGCGGGAGGCTCCGGGGAGCTGTTTTTT,CASTLLAGGSGELFF
TRBV5-1,.,once,TRBJ2-2,TGCGCCAGCACCTTTTCCCGCACTGAAACCGGGGAGCTGTTTTTT,CASTFSRTETGELFF
TRBV5-1,.,.,TRBJ2-3,TGCGCCAGCAGCTTGGGGGCAGGTAGCACAGATACGCAGTATTTT,CASSLGAGSTDTQYF
TRBV4-3,.,.,TRBJ1-1,TGCGCCAGCAGCCAAGATTTCGCAGGGAACACTGAAGCTTTCTTT,CASSQDFAGNTEAFF
TRBV27,.,few,TRBJ2-7,TGTGCCAGCAGTCTCACTCGGGGAGGCTACGAGCAGTACTTC,CASSLTRGGYEQYF
TRBV4-1,TRBD1,.,TRBJ1-6,TGCGCCAGCAGCCAGGACAGGGTCTCCTATAATTCACCCCTCCACTTT,CASSQDRVSYNSPLHF
TRBV9,TRBD1,.,TRBJ1-2,TGTGCCAGCAGCGTAGATCTCGGGACAGCAGATGGCTACACCTTC,CASSVDLGTADGYTF
TRBV5-1,TRBD1,.,TRBJ2-7,TGCGCCACGCGACAGGGACATTCCTACGAGCAGTACTTC,CATRQGHSYEQYF
TRBV30,.,once,TRBJ1-2,TGTGCCTGGGACCCGGGACAAGCGTATGGCTACACCTTC,CAWDPGQAYGYTF
TRBV13,TRBD2,few,TRBJ2-1,TGTGCCAGCAGCTTAGACGGGGGGACTCACAATGAGCAGTTCTTC,CASSLDGGTHNEQFF
TRBV29-1,TRBD1,few,TRBJ1-1,TGCAGCGTTGACGGGGGGGACAGGGCGGCTGAAGCTTTCTTT,CSVDGGDRAAEAFF
TRBV27,.,.,TRBJ1-4,TGTGCCAGCAGACGCTGGGGCAGTAATGAAAAACTGTTTTTT,CASRRWGSNEKLFF
TRBV27,.,.,TRBJ1-2,TGTGCCAGCGGATTGGGGGGGGATGGCTACACCTTC,CASGLGGDGYTF
TRBV19,.,few,TRBJ1-1,TGTGCCAGTAGTATAGGCACCCTAGCCACCACTGAAGCTTTCTTT,CASSIGTLATTEAFF
TRBV30,.,.,TRBJ2-7,TGTGCCTGGAGTGTAGGAGGGGGAGGCTACGAGCAGTACTTC,CAWSVGGGGYEQYF
TRBV5-4,TRBD2,.,TRBJ2-3,TGTGCCAGCAGCGCCGAACTAATTAGCGGGGGCCATTCTAGCACAGATACGCAGTATTTT,CASSAELISGGHSSTDTQYF
TRBV7-9,.,few,TRBJ2-7,TGTGCCAGCAGCTTAGTGGGGGCCACCTACGAGCAGTACTTC,CASSLVGATYEQYF
TRBV18,TRBD1,few,TRBJ2-1,TGTGCCAGCTCACCGGGGGACAGGGTTCGTCGCAATGAGCAGTTCTTC,CASSPGDRVRRNEQFF
TRBV19,.,.,TRBJ2-7,TGTGCCAGTAACGTTGGGGGCCGAGGCTACGAGCAGTACTTC,CASNVGGRGYEQYF
TRBV30,.,.,TRBJ1-2,TGTGCCTGGAGTCTTGGGGGTCTGGGGTATGGCTACACCTTC,CAWSLGGLGYGYTF
TRBV30,TRBD2,few,TRBJ2-7,TGTGCCTGGAGTGTATCGAGCGGGAGTTACGAGCAGTACTTC,CAWSVSSGSYEQYF
TRBV29-1,.,.,TRBJ1-2,TGCAGCTCAAAGGGAGTGTATGACTATGGCTACACCTTC,CSSKGVYDYGYTF
TRBV6-4,.,many,TRBJ2-2,TGTGCCAGCAGTGACTCGAAGGCGTCCGGGGAGCTGTTTTTT,CASSDSKASGELFF
TRBV30,.,.,TRBJ2-3,TGTGCCTGTATAGCGGTTAGCACAGATACGCAGTATTTT,CACIAVSTDTQYF
TRBV5-1,.,.,TRBJ2-7,TGCGCCAGCAGGACTGGGGGCGAGCAGTACTTC,CASRTGGEQYF
TRBV28,.,.,TRBJ1-2,TGTGCCAGCAGGGCCGACAGTAACTACTTCGGCTACACCTTC,CASRADSNYFGYTF
TRBV5-1,.,few,TRBJ2-1,TGCGCCAGCAGCTCGGACGGATACAATGAGCAGTTCTTC,CASSSDGYNEQFF
TRBV25-1,.,.,TRBJ1-2,TGTGCCAGCAGTGAATTGAATGGCTACACCTTC,CASSELNGYTF
TRBV5-1,.,.,TRBJ2-7,TGCGCCAGCAGCCGTCAACCAGATCGATACTACGAGCAGTACTTC,CASSRQPDRYYEQYF
TRBV20-1,.,.,TRBJ2-5,TGCAGTGCTAGAGACGGTGCCCAGTACTTC,CSARDGAQYF
TRBV29-1,TRBD2,few,TRBJ2-3,TGCAGCGCCATCTTAGCGGGGACGCAGTATTTT,CSAILAGTQYF
TRBV13,.,few,TRBJ2-7,TGTGCCAGCAGCTCCCAGACAGGCCTGGAGCAGTACTTC,CASSSQTGLEQYF
TRBV29-1,.,.,TRBJ2-5,TGCAGCGTTGGCGGGGGCGAGGGAGAAGAGACCCAGTACTTC,CSVGGGEGEETQYF
TRBV27,.,.,TRBJ2-7,TGTGCCAGCAGCCCCGGGTACTACGAGCAGTACTTC,CASSPGYYEQYF
TRBV19,TRBD1,few,TRBJ1-5,TGTGCCAGTAGTATAGCTGGACAGGGAGGCAATCAGCCCCAGCATTTT,CASSIAGQGGNQPQHF
TRBV4-1,.,once,TRBJ2-5,TGCGCCAGCAGCCAAGATGTGCTCCGAGAGACCCAGTACTTC,CASSQDVLRETQYF
TRBV30,TRBD2,.,TRBJ2-7,TGTGCCTGGAGGGAAGCGGGAACCTACGAGCAGTACTTC,CAWREAGTYEQYF
TRBV6-5,TRBD2,.,TRBJ2-7,TGTGCCAGCAGTAAGGGACTAGCGTTGGACGAGCAGTACTTC,CASSKGLALDEQYF
TRBV27,.,once,TRBJ2-7,TGTGCCAGCAGCTTGCCCGACAGTTCCTACGAGCAGTACTTC,CASSLPDSSYEQYF
TRBV5-4,TRBD1,.,TRBJ1-2,TGTGCCAGCGGACAGGGTAGCTATGGCTACACCTTC,CASGQGSYGYTF
TRBV6-5,TRBD1,.,TRBJ2-1,TGTGCCAGCAGTAAAGGACAGGACTACAATGAGCAGTTCTTC,CASSKGQDYNEQFF
TRBV4-3,TRBD2,few,TRBJ2-1,TGCGCCAGCAGCCAAGATGGAGCGGGGTCTCCCTACAATGAGCAGTTCTTC,CASSQDGAGSPYNEQFF
TRBV29-1,.,.,TRBJ2-5,TGCAGCGTTGAAACCCAGGGCTACCAAGAGACCCAGTACTTC,CSVETQGYQETQYF
TRBV9,TRBD2,once,TRBJ2-1,TGTGCCAGCAGCGCACCCCCTAGCGGGGGGGCGAATGAGCAGTTCTTC,CASSAPPSGGANEQFF
TRBV13,.,.,TRBJ1-2,TGTGCCAGCAGCTTACTACAGGACAGCGACGGCTACACCTTC,CASSLLQDSDGYTF
TRBV28,.,.,TRBJ2-7,TGTGCCAGCAGTTTATGGGCCTTATACGAGCAGTACTTC,CASSLWALYEQYF
TRBV4-1,.,.,TRBJ2-1,TGCGCCAGCAGCCAAGGCACCGTGCAGACCCCCTACAATGAGCAGTTCTTC,CASSQGTVQTPYNEQFF